Each of the 21 T cell receptor beta chains below was sequenced from the same sample in a study of T cell repertoires in cytomegalovirus infection. TCRdb ran MiXCR on the reads and lists one entry per CDR3 protein. The sample contains a few hundred thousand distinct CDR3 sequences, roughly 13% of which appear only once. Sequencing was performed on PBMCs. All receptors derive from a human donor in good health (CMV status not recorded). Some clones in this sample may be carry-over from other donors' samples.

This clonotype was picked up many times. The CDR3 DNA sequence: TGTGCCAGCAGTTCGGGGGGGCCTCTGAACACTGAAGCTTTCTTT. Amino acid sequence: CASSSGGPLNTEAFF. J is TRBJ1-1 and V is TRBV7-2, with D possibly TRBD1 on 6 matching bases. V was cut by 6 bases and J by 0 bases, with 14 bases left in between. This CDR3 region has 15 residues. Germline CDR1 reads SGHTA; CDR2 reads FQGNSA.

The table lists this clonotype with a few counts. The chain combines TRBV5-1 with TRBJ2-7; D ambiguous. The CDR3 consists of 14 residues. Per the germline V gene, CDR1 is SGHRS and CDR2 is YFSETQ. Trimming removed 0 bases from V and 1 base from J, with 8 bases in between. CDR3 sequence (DNA): TGCGCCAGCAGCTTGGTTACAGAATCCTACGAGCAGTACTTC. Translated: CASSLVTESYEQYF.

Written as DNA, the CDR3 is TGTGCCAGCAGACCCCCTGTCAGCGACACAGATACGCAGTATTTT. Encoded protein: CASRPPVSDTDTQYF. The chain links TRBV7-9 to TRBJ2-3; D not certain. Looked up from germline, CDR1 is SEHNR and CDR2 is FQNEAQ (reference sequence). The CDR3 extends over 15 amino acids. The ends were cut back, 6 bases at V and 2 bases at J, with 15 bases in the middle.

This clonotype has more than one count but fewer than ten. The chain carries TRBV23-1 and TRBJ1-5, with 7 bases fitting TRBD1. TRBV23-1 is noted as an ORF with a role that remains uncertain. Trimming at V came to 9 bases and at J to 3 bases, leaving 11 bases not matched to a gene. This CDR3 region has 15 residues. The CDR3 sequence is CASPEAGGSNQPQHF. CDR3 DNA: TGCGCCAGTCCAGAGGCAGGGGGTTCCAATCAGCCCCAGCATTTT.

The chain recombines TRBV3-1 with TRBJ1-1; a weak D match, TRBD1 (5 bases). Germline V gives CDR1 LGHDT, CDR2 YNNKEL (reference sequence). The V end lost 3 bases, the J end lost 6 bases, and 17 bases lay between the germline ends. CDR3 length: 15 residues. CDR3 sequence: CASSHRRGERSEAFF. DNA of the CDR3: TGTGCCAGCAGCCACAGGAGGGGCGAAAGATCTGAAGCTTTCTTT.

This clonotype was detected many times. This chain links TRBV7-9 with TRBJ2-4; TRBD1 or TRBD2 may be the D gene (5 bases each). This CDR3 has 16 residues. Germline V gives CDR1 SEHNR, CDR2 FQNEAQ (reference sequence). V lost 4 bases, J lost 0 bases, and 13 bases lay in between. CDR3 sequence reads: CASSSATGLAKNIQYF. The CDR3 DNA follows: TGTGCCAGCAGCTCGGCTACAGGACTAGCCAAAAACATTCAGTACTTC.

The genes are TRBV29-1 and TRBJ2-5; D might be TRBD1 (6 bases). With 4 bases removed from V and 5 bases from J, the gap between germline ends came to 14 bases. The CDR3 loop spans 13 amino acids. The germline gives CDR1 SQVTM, CDR2 ANQGSEA. The CDR3 spells CSVVASGHETQYF. The CDR3 region has the DNA TGCAGCGTTGTGGCCTCGGGACACGAGACCCAGTACTTC.

The chain links TRBV5-1 to TRBJ2-7; D is tentatively TRBD1 or TRBD2 (7 bases each). Germline CDR1 SGHRS, CDR2 YFSETQ. The CDR3 is 14 amino acids. The germline V and J ends were trimmed by 4 bases and 5 bases, with 16 bases remaining between them. The DNA for the CDR3 is TGCGCCAGCAGCAGAGACAGGGAGGGCAACGAGCAGTACTTC. Amino acid sequence: CASSRDREGNEQYF.

The V gene is TRBV7-2, the J gene TRBJ2-1, with D unclear. This CDR3 contains 15 residues. Looked up from germline, CDR1 is SGHTA and CDR2 is FQGNSA. V lost 1 base and J 0 bases, leaving 7 bases between the germline ends. This chain's CDR3 is CASSLVADSYNEQFF. The CDR3 bases are TGTGCCAGCAGCTTAGTGGCGGACTCCTACAATGAGCAGTTCTTC.

This clonotype was observed a handful of times. The gene calls are TRBV7-3 and TRBJ2-1, with 8 positions matching TRBD2. The CDR3 is 16 amino acids. V lost 2 bases, J lost 0 bases, and 3 bases stayed unmatched. Germline-derived CDR1 and CDR2 are SGHTA and FQGTGA. This chain's CDR3 is CASSLGSGVSYNEQFF. CDR3 sequence (DNA): TGTGCCAGCAGCTTAGGTAGCGGGGTCTCCTACAATGAGCAGTTCTTC.

In its sample, this clonotype was seen once. The chain employs TRBV14 and TRBJ2-1; 14 bases line up with TRBD2. Germline V gene lookup returns CDR1 SGHDN and CDR2 FVKESK. The CDR3 extends over 16 amino acids. With 4 bases clipped from V and 9 bases from J, the junction kept 8 bases outside the gene matches. CDR3 DNA sequence: TGTGCCAGCAGCCCACTGGGACTAGCGGGAGTCGGTGAGCAGTTCTTC. Its protein product is CASSPLGLAGVGEQFF.

This clonotype was detected many times. Here the CDR3 reads CASSQDTGMSTDTQYF. In nucleotides, the CDR3 is TGCGCCAGCAGCCAAGATACAGGGATGAGCACAGATACGCAGTATTTT. The chain is built from TRBV4-3 and TRBJ2-3; tentatively, D is TRBD1 (6 bases). CDR3 length: 16 residues. Per germline, CDR1 LGHNA and CDR2 YSLEER. Trimming took off 0 bases at V and 0 bases at J, with 10 bases between the two ends.

The rearrangement uses TRBV6-2 or TRBV6-3 and TRBJ1-5; perhaps TRBD1 as D (5 bases). CDR3 length equals 15 residues. V lost 2 bases to trimming and J lost 5 bases, with 13 bases between them. Germline V gene lookup returns CDR1 MNHEY and CDR2 SVGEGT. CDR3 residues: CASSYETGRHQPQHF. The CDR3, as DNA: TGTGCCAGCAGTTACGAAACAGGACGGCATCAGCCCCAGCATTTT.

This clonotype was seen a few times. V is TRBV19 and J is TRBJ2-3, with D perhaps TRBD2 (8 bases). Per the germline V gene, CDR1 is LNHDA and CDR2 is SQIVND (reference sequence). Trimming cost V 8 bases and J 8 bases, with 44 bases left between them. The CDR3 is 22 amino acids. CDR3 protein: CASAHLTGREERTTTHRSTQYF. The CDR3 DNA reads as TGTGCCAGTGCACACTTGACAGGGCGGGAGGAGCGGACCACAACGCACAGAAGTACGCAGTATTTT.

This clonotype was found a few times. V and J are TRBV12-3 or TRBV12-4 and TRBJ2-1; 7 bases agree with TRBD2. The CDR3 sequence is 14 residues long. V dropped 6 bases and J dropped 0; count of bases not matched to a gene: 2. CDR3 residues: CASSERGSYNEQFF. DNA for the CDR3: TGTGCCAGCAGCGAGCGGGGCTCCTACAATGAGCAGTTCTTC.

This clonotype was seen many times. J is TRBJ2-2 and V is TRBV2; D may be TRBD1 (6 bases). Germline lookup yields CDR1 SNHLY and CDR2 FYNNEI. CDR3 size: 16 residues. V lost 10 bases to trimming and J lost 1 base, with 19 bases between them. CDR3 residues: CAIFGRGLRNTGELFF. CDR3 nucleotide sequence: TGTGCCATCTTCGGCAGGGGCCTTCGGAACACCGGGGAGCTGTTTTTT.

The V and J genes are TRBV6-5 and TRBJ2-7; D is perhaps TRBD1 or TRBD2 (7 bases each). CDR3 length: 14 residues. Germline loops: CDR1 MNHEY, CDR2 SVGAGI. V was clipped by 5 bases and J by 5 bases, with 16 bases between them. The CDR3 DNA follows: TGTGCCAGCAGTGCCCCCCAGGGGGGGGACGAGCAGTACTTC. Its protein product is CASSAPQGGDEQYF.

In its sample, this clonotype was seen many times. The chain carries TRBV7-2 and TRBJ2-7, with 8 bases that match TRBD2. This CDR3 contains 15 residues. From germline, CDR1 is SGHTA and CDR2 FQGNSA. The V and J ends lost 5 bases and 3 bases, in that order; junction bases with no gene match: 9. CDR3 nucleotide sequence: TGTGCCAGCAGCCATTCGGGGGGGGGGATCTACGAGCAGTACTTC. Translating gives CASSHSGGGIYEQYF.

A few counts support this clonotype. V is TRBV12-3 or TRBV12-4 and J is TRBJ1-4, with D perhaps TRBD1 (6 bases). CDR3 size: 14 residues. The V end lost 6 bases, the J end lost 7 bases, and 15 bases lay between the germline ends. The CDR3 DNA reads as TGTGCCAGCAGAGAGAGGGGGGGATTTGAAAAACTGTTTTTT. Translating gives CASRERGGFEKLFF.

This clonotype was recorded many times. This chain uses TRBV11-3 with TRBJ1-1; D is unclear. V lost 5 bases to trimming and J lost 2 bases, with 12 bases between them. Germline CDR1 SGHNT, CDR2 YENEEA. The CDR3 runs 14 residues. The CDR3 region is CASSRGGINTEAFF. In DNA form, the CDR3 reads TGTGCCAGCAGCCGCGGAGGTATTAACACTGAAGCTTTCTTT.

This clonotype turned up a few times. The chain is built from TRBV29-1 and TRBJ1-2; 7 nucleotides agree with TRBD1. Germline-derived CDR1 and CDR2 are SQVTM and ANQGSEA. V was pared by 4 bases and J by 1 base, with 6 bases of the junction left unmatched. CDR3 length equals 14 residues. CDR3 amino acids: CSVARDRLNYGYTF. In DNA form, the CDR3 reads TGCAGCGTTGCTCGGGACAGACTTAACTATGGCTACACCTTC. Full variable domain (missing parts from reference TRBV29-1 and TRBJ1-2): SAVISQKPSRDICQRGTSLTIQCQVDSQVTMMFWYRQQPGQSLTLIATANQGSEATYESGFVIDKFPISRPNLTFSTLTVSNMSPEDSSIYLCSVARDRLNYGYTFGSGTRLTVV.